This T cell receptor (beta chain) was recovered during a study of shared clonotypes between healthy human individuals. Method: immunoSEQ multiplex PCR; TCRdb's copy keeps in-frame clones and lacks some. The sample comprises roughly 480,000 clones, 65% to 80% of which are singletons, and 12% rests with the top ten. The CDR3 consists of 13 residues. The germline V gene has CDR1 SGHTA and CDR2 FQGTGA. Between the trimmed V and J ends, which lost 5 bases and 2 bases, there was a span of 8 bases. The receptor was isolated from a woman aged 40-49 years in good health. Some clones in this sample may be carry-over from other donors' samples. The rearrangement uses TRBV7-3 and TRBJ2-3; the D is unclear. The specimen sequenced was PBMCs. The CDR3 sequence is CASSRPPTDTQYF. The CDR3 DNA follows: TGTGCCAGCAGCAGGCCTCCCACAGATACGCAGTATTTT.